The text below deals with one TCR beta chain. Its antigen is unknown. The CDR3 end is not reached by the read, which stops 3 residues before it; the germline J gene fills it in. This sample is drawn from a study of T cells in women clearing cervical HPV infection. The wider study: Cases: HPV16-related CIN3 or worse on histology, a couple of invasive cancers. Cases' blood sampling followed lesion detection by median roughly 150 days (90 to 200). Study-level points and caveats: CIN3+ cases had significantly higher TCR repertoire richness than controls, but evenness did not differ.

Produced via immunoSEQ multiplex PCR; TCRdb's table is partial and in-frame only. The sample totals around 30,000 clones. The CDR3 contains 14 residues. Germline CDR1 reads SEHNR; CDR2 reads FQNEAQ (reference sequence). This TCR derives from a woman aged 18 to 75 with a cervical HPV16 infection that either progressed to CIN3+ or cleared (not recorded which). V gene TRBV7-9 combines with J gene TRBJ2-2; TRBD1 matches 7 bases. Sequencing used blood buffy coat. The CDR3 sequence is CASSPQGVREKLFF. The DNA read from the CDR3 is TGTGCCAGCAGCCCGCAGGGGGTTAGGGAAAAG. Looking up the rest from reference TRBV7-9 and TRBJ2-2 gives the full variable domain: DTGVSQNPRHKITKRGQNVTFRCDPISEHNRLYWYRQTLGQGPEFLTYFQNEAQLEKSRLLSDRFSAERPKGSFSTLEIQRTEQGDSAMYLCASSPQGVREKLFFGEGSRLTVL.